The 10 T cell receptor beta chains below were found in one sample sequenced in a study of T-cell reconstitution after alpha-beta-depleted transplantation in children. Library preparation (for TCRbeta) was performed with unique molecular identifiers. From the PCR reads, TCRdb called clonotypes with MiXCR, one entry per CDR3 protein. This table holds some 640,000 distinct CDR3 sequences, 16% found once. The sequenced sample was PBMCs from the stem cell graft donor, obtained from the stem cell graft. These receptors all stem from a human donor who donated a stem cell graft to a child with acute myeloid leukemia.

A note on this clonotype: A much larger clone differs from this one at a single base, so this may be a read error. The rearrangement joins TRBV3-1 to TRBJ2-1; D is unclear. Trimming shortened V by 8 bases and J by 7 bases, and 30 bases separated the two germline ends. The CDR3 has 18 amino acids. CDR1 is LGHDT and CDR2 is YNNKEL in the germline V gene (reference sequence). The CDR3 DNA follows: TGTGCCAGCTGTCCCCCACCCGCACATGGCAGGTCGGAAAATGAGCAGTTCTTC. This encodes CASCPPPAHGRSENEQFF.

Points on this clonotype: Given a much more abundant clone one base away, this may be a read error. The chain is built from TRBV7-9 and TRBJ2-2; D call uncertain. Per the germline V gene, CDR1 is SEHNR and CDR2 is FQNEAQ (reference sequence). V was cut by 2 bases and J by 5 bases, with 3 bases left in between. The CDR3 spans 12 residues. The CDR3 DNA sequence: TGTGCCAGCAGCTTAAAGACCGGGGAGCTGTTTTTT. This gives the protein CASSLKTGELFF.

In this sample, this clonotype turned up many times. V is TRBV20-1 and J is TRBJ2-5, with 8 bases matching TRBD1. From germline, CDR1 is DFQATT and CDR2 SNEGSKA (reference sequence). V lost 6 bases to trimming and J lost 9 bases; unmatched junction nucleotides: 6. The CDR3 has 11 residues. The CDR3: CSASLTGAQYF. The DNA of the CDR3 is TGCAGTGCGAGCCTGACAGGGGCCCAGTACTTC.

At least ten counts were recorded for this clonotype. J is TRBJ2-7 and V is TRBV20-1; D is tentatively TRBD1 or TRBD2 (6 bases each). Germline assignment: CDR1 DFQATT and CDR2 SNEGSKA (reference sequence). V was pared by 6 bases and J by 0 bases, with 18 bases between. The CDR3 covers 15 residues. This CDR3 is CSALGSGGTSYEQYF. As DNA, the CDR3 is TGCAGTGCCCTAGGCTCCGGGGGCACCTCCTACGAGCAGTACTTC.

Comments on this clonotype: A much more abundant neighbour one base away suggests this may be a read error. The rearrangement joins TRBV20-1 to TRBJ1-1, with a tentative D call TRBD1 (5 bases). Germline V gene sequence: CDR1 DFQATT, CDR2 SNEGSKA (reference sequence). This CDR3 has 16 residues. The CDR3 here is CCASNRGRPMNTEAFF. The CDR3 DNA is TGCTGTGCTAGCAACCGGGGCAGGCCAATGAACACTGAAGCTTTCTTT.

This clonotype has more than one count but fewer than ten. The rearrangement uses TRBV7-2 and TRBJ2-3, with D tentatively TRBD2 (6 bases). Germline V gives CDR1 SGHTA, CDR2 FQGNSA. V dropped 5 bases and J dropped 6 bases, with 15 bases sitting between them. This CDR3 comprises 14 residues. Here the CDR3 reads CASSHRLGGDTQYF. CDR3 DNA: TGTGCCAGCAGCCACCGACTTGGAGGGGATACGCAGTATTTT.

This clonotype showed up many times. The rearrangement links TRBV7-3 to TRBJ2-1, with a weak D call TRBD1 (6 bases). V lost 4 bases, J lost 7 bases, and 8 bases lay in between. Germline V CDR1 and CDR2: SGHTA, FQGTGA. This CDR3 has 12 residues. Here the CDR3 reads CASSSTGNEQFF. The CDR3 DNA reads TGTGCCAGCAGCTCTACAGGGAATGAGCAGTTCTTC.

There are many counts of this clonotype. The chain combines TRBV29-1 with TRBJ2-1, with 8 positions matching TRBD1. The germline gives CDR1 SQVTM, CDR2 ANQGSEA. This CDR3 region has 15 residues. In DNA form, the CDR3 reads TGCACCATCACACCGTGGCAGGGGGCGCAGGATGAGCAGTTCTTC. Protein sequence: CTITPWQGAQDEQFF.

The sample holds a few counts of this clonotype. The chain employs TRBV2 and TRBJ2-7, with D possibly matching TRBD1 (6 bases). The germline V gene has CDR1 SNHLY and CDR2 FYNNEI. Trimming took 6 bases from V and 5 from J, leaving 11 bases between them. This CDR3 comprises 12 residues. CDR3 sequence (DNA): TGTGCCAGCAGAGCGGACAGCAACGAGCAGTACTTC. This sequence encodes CASRADSNEQYF.

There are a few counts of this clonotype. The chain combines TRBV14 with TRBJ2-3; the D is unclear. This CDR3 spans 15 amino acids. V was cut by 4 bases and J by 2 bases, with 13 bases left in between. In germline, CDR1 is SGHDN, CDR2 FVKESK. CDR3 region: CASSRPPGDTDTQYF. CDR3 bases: TGTGCCAGCAGCCGTCCTCCCGGAGACACAGATACGCAGTATTTT.